Listed below are T cell receptor beta chains from one sample, sequenced in a study of T cells after yellow fever vaccination. TCRdb passed the 5' RACE reads through MiXCR, listing each CDR3 protein once. The repertoire includes about 94,000 distinct CDR3 sequences, about 8.2% of them detected once, and around 17% sits in the top ten. The sequences come from CD8+ T cells not binding an NS4B(214-222) dextramer, sorted from PBMCs, collected roughly 15 days after the first yellow fever vaccination. The receptor source for this set is a man between 18 and 35 years old who received the YFV17D yellow fever vaccine. CDR3s include the opening cysteine and the closing phenylalanine or tryptophan. D genes are given only for firm matches. Clone size is not always given. Where it is, it says once, few, many or a class for expanded clones.

few	TRBV4-3	TRBD2	TRBJ2-4	CASSQEGGGLAKNIQYF	TGCGCCAGCAGCCAAGAGGGGGGGGGACTAGCCAAAAACATTCAGTACTTC
-	TRBV7-2	-	TRBJ2-7	CASSPFLGPYEQYF	TGTGCCAGCAGCCCCTTTTTGGGCCCTTACGAGCAGTACTTC
-	TRBV5-6	-	TRBJ1-5	CASSLSGQGQPQHF	TGTGCCAGCAGCTTATCGGGACAAGGACAGCCCCAGCATTTT
-	TRBV5-1	-	TRBJ1-5	CASSLDGRSSNQPQHF	TGCGCCAGCAGCTTGGATGGGAGATCGAGCAATCAGCCCCAGCATTTT
-	TRBV6-5	TRBD1	TRBJ1-1	CASSYTAGQGAIWTEAFF	TGTGCCAGCAGTTATACCGCGGGACAGGGGGCGATCTGGACTGAAGCTTTCTTT
many	TRBV4-1	TRBD1	TRBJ2-7	CASSHRGLYEQYF	TGCGCCAGCAGCCACAGGGGGCTCTACGAGCAGTACTTC
few	TRBV20-1	-	TRBJ2-7	CSAILENSYEQYF	TGCAGTGCTATTTTAGAGAACTCCTACGAGCAGTACTTC
-	TRBV12-3/TRBV12-4	-	TRBJ2-1	CASRVVHYNEQFF	TGTGCCAGCCGTGTGGTGCACTACAATGAGCAGTTCTTC
many	TRBV5-6	-	TRBJ2-7	CASSSGASTYEQYF	TGTGCCAGCAGCTCGGGGGCGTCGACCTACGAGCAGTACTTC
-	TRBV7-8	TRBD2	TRBJ2-7	CASSTGGTSYEQYF	TGTGCCAGCAGCACGGGGGGAACTTCCTACGAGCAGTACTTC
many	TRBV19	-	TRBJ2-1	CASSPTPSYNEQFF	TGTGCCAGTAGCCCCACCCCCTCCTACAATGAGCAGTTCTTC
few	TRBV19	-	TRBJ1-1	CASSITGMNTEAFF	TGTGCCAGTAGTATTACAGGTATGAACACTGAAGCTTTCTTT
-	TRBV7-3	TRBD2	TRBJ2-1	CASSYTSGGRDEQFF	TGTGCCAGCAGCTATACTAGCGGGGGGAGGGATGAGCAGTTCTTC
few	TRBV19	-	TRBJ1-2	CASSIGTGPNGYTF	TGTGCCAGTAGTATAGGTACGGGGCCAAATGGCTACACCTTC
few	TRBV12-3/TRBV12-4	-	TRBJ2-5	CASSLPAGGETQYF	TGTGCCAGCAGTTTACCTGCAGGTGGTGAGACCCAGTACTTC
few	TRBV7-2	-	TRBJ1-1	CASSLLGGFEENTEAFF	TGTGCCAGCAGCTTATTGGGGGGATTCGAAGAGAACACTGAAGCTTTCTTT
few	TRBV20-1	TRBD2	TRBJ2-3	CSAVTGLVNPDTQYF	TGCAGTGCGGTTACGGGACTAGTAAACCCCGATACGCAGTATTTT
-	TRBV12-3/TRBV12-4	-	TRBJ2-3	CASSLAGGSDTQYF	TGTGCCAGCAGTTTAGCTGGCGGATCAGATACGCAGTATTTT
few	TRBV14	TRBD2	TRBJ2-1	CASSQDHAASGGETEQFF	TGTGCCAGCAGCCAAGACCACGCCGCTAGCGGGGGGGAAACTGAGCAGTTCTTC
-	TRBV7-2	TRBD1	TRBJ2-1	CASSLYDRGWDEQFF	TGTGCCAGCAGCCTTTATGACAGGGGTTGGGATGAGCAGTTCTTC
few	TRBV6-1	TRBD1	TRBJ2-7	CATSGGTGSYEQYF	TGTGCCACTTCAGGAGGGACAGGATCCTACGAGCAGTACTTC
many	TRBV5-1	TRBD2	TRBJ2-3	CASSPSGRGGTDTQYF	TGCGCCAGCAGCCCCTCCGGGAGGGGGGGCACAGATACGCAGTATTTT
few	TRBV5-6	TRBD1	TRBJ1-2	CASSFWTGDYGYTF	TGTGCCAGCAGCTTCTGGACAGGGGACTATGGCTACACCTTC
-	TRBV6-2/TRBV6-3	-	TRBJ2-2	CASSRPSGELFF	TGTGCCAGCAGCCGGCCTTCCGGGGAGCTGTTTTTT
-	TRBV7-2	TRBD1	TRBJ1-2	CASSPPGTGLSYGYTF	TGTGCCAGCAGCCCCCCTGGGACAGGGTTGAGCTATGGCTACACCTTC
many	TRBV7-8	-	TRBJ2-1	CASSLNAFNEQFF	TGTGCCAGCAGCCTTAACGCGTTTAATGAGCAGTTCTTC
many	TRBV12-3/TRBV12-4	TRBD1	TRBJ1-2	CASSFLDRGYGYTF	TGTGCCAGCAGTTTTCTGGACAGGGGATATGGCTACACCTTC
medium-sized	TRBV29-1	-	TRBJ2-3	CSVGISGRTDTQYF	TGCAGCGTTGGAATTAGCGGAAGGACAGATACGCAGTATTTT
-	TRBV7-2	TRBD2	TRBJ2-1	CASSSLLAGVHYNEQFF	TGTGCCAGCAGCTCACTATTAGCGGGGGTCCACTACAATGAGCAGTTCTTC
few	TRBV27	TRBD1	TRBJ1-5	CASSSGTGGKQPQHF	TGTGCCAGCAGTTCCGGGACAGGGGGAAAGCAGCCCCAGCATTTT
few	TRBV12-3/TRBV12-4	-	TRBJ1-1	CASRGTVRNTEAFF	TGTGCCAGCCGGGGGACCGTGCGCAACACTGAAGCTTTCTTT
many	TRBV27	TRBD1	TRBJ2-2	CASSFTSGQPTGELFF	TGTGCCAGCAGCTTCACATCGGGACAGCCAACCGGGGAGCTGTTTTTT
few	TRBV27	-	TRBJ1-1	CASIPDGMAEAFF	TGTGCCAGCATCCCGGACGGTATGGCGGAAGCTTTCTTT
-	TRBV6-1	-	TRBJ2-5	CASSRPPSELAGETQYF	TGTGCCAGCAGTAGACCGCCTTCTGAGCTAGCCGGCGAGACCCAGTACTTC
many	TRBV29-1	-	TRBJ2-5	CSVGLLGLPQETQYF	TGCAGCGTTGGGTTGCTGGGGCTACCCCAAGAGACCCAGTACTTC
-	TRBV27	-	TRBJ1-5	CASSLLGAHQPQHF	TGTGCCAGCAGTTTATTAGGGGCACATCAGCCCCAGCATTTT
few	TRBV27	TRBD1	TRBJ1-2	CASSDRAVYGYTF	TGTGCCAGCAGTGACAGGGCGGTCTATGGCTACACCTTC
many	TRBV15	TRBD1	TRBJ2-5	CATSREDREKETQYF	TGTGCCACCAGCAGAGAGGACAGGGAGAAAGAGACCCAGTACTTC
few	TRBV19	TRBD1	TRBJ2-7	CASSITGQGRNEQYF	TGTGCCAGTAGTATCACGGGACAGGGGAGGAACGAGCAGTACTTC
few	TRBV7-9	-	TRBJ2-2	CASSPHFANTGELFF	TGTGCCAGCAGCCCCCACTTCGCGAACACCGGGGAGCTGTTTTTT
few	TRBV29-1	-	TRBJ2-7	CSVDGGGNYEQYF	TGCAGCGTTGATGGTGGAGGAAACTACGAGCAGTACTTC
-	TRBV20-1	-	TRBJ1-4	CSARDGGGNEKLFF	TGCAGTGCTAGAGATGGGGGCGGTAATGAAAAACTGTTTTTT
-	TRBV11-2	TRBD1	TRBJ2-2	CASSQEQGVNTGELFF	TGTGCCAGCAGCCAGGAGCAGGGGGTGAACACCGGGGAGCTGTTTTTT
few	TRBV28	-	TRBJ2-3	CASSLSGLDITDTQYF	TGTGCCAGCAGTTTGAGCGGTTTGGACATCACAGATACGCAGTATTTT
few	TRBV4-3	-	TRBJ1-4	CASSPEGQRTVEKLFF	TGCGCCAGCAGCCCTGAAGGCCAGCGCACAGTAGAAAAACTGTTTTTT
few	TRBV6-1	TRBD2	TRBJ2-3	CASSLGSGATDTQYF	TGTGCCAGCAGTCTGGGTAGCGGGGCAACAGATACGCAGTATTTT
-	TRBV5-1	TRBD1	TRBJ2-5	CASRRRDRGVWQETQYF	TGCGCCAGCAGACGCCGGGACAGGGGGGTTTGGCAAGAGACCCAGTACTTC
-	TRBV4-1	-	TRBJ2-1	CASSQAGYYEQFF	TGCGCCAGCAGCCAAGCGGGGTACTATGAGCAGTTCTTC
-	TRBV7-9	-	TRBJ1-4	CASSPPRGTSNEKLFF	TGTGCCAGCAGCCCCCCCCGAGGGACCTCTAATGAAAAACTGTTTTTT
few	TRBV28	-	TRBJ2-5	CASSSSGTRSETQYF	TGTGCCAGCAGTTCGTCCGGGACCCGATCGGAGACCCAGTACTTC
many	TRBV6-2/TRBV6-3	-	TRBJ1-1	CASSYGQKIEAFF	TGTGCCAGCAGTTATGGACAGAAAATTGAAGCTTTCTTT
few	TRBV20-1	TRBD1	TRBJ2-3	CCARDPYRGRTDTQYF	TGCTGTGCTAGAGATCCATACAGGGGGCGCACAGATACGCAGTATTTT